The rows below give T cell receptor beta chains drawn from one sample of a study of T cell changes during pregnancy in multiple sclerosis. Sequencing used immunoSEQ multiplex PCR; TCRdb keeps in-frame clones, though not all of them. The sample lists roughly 40,000 clones, approximately 90% occurring once. Specimen: peripheral blood, collected before pregnancy. All receptors derive from a female donor with multiple sclerosis, enrolled in a pregnancy study. Both conserved end residues are part of each CDR3. D genes are given only for firm matches. The listing skips clone size in some rows; elsewhere it reads once, few, many or a size class.

J: TRBJ1-3; D: -; size: -; V: TRBV9; DNA: TGTGCCAGCAGCGGAAGACAGGCGGAATCTGGAAACACCATATATTTT; CDR3: CASSGRQAESGNTIYF
J: TRBJ1-1; D: -; size: once; V: TRBV29-1; DNA: TGCAGCGTTGATACGGGGTTTACTGAAGCTTTCTTT; CDR3: CSVDTGFTEAFF
J: TRBJ2-1; D: TRBD2; size: -; V: TRBV7-3; DNA: TGTGCCAGCAGCTTAGTAATGGACTTAGGTCTAGCGGGAGGGCCCAATGAGCAGTTCTTC; CDR3: CASSLVMDLGLAGGPNEQFF
J: TRBJ2-1; D: TRBD2; size: -; V: TRBV29-1; DNA: TGCAGCGTCGGGCGGACTAGCGGGACCGACTACAATGAGCAGTTCTTC; CDR3: CSVGRTSGTDYNEQFF
J: TRBJ2-7; D: TRBD2; size: -; V: TRBV7-2; DNA: TGTGCCAGCAGCTTAGTGGCGGGAGCAGCCTACGAGCAGTACTTC; CDR3: CASSLVAGAAYEQYF
J: TRBJ2-7; D: -; size: -; V: TRBV21-1; DNA: TGTGCCAGCAGCAAAGTGCGTATCACAGGGCCGAACCAGACCTACGAGCAGTACTTC; CDR3: CASSKVRITGPNQTYEQYF
J: TRBJ1-1; D: TRBD1; size: once; V: TRBV7-9; DNA: TGTGCCAGCAGCGTTCAGGGGGACACTGAAGCTTTCTTT; CDR3: CASSVQGDTEAFF
J: TRBJ1-5; D: TRBD1; size: -; V: TRBV6-1; DNA: TGTGCCAGCAGTGAAACAGGGGGACAGGGGAATCAGCCCCAGCATTTT; CDR3: CASSETGGQGNQPQHF
J: TRBJ1-1; D: TRBD1; size: -; V: TRBV2; DNA: TGTGCCAGGGTAGGCTCGGGACAGTTGAACACTGAAGCTTTCTTT; CDR3: CARVGSGQLNTEAFF
J: TRBJ2-5; D: -; size: once; V: TRBV30; DNA: TGTGCCTGGAGTGCAGGCCAAGAGACCCAGTACTTC; CDR3: CAWSAGQETQYF
J: TRBJ1-1; D: -; size: -; V: TRBV23-1; DNA: TGCGCCAGCAGTCAACCCGTTTGGACTGACAACACTGAAGCTTTCTTT; CDR3: CASSQPVWTDNTEAFF
J: TRBJ1-4; D: -; size: -; V: TRBV10-3; DNA: TGTGCCATCAGTGATCCGGGGACATTAAAAGTGTTTTTT; CDR3: CAISDPGTLKVFF
J: TRBJ1-2; D: -; size: -; V: TRBV29-1; DNA: TGCAGCGCTGTAGACGGTTCTAACTATGGCTACACCTTC; CDR3: CSAVDGSNYGYTF
J: TRBJ1-1; D: TRBD1; size: once; V: TRBV6-6; DNA: TGTGCCAGCCTTACAGGGGGGCGTAACACTGAAGCTTTCTTT; CDR3: CASLTGGRNTEAFF
J: TRBJ1-1; D: TRBD1; size: -; V: TRBV5-1; DNA: TGCGCCAGCAGCACAGGACAGGGCCTCACTGAAGCTTTCTTT; CDR3: CASSTGQGLTEAFF
J: TRBJ2-1; D: -; size: -; V: TRBV25-1; DNA: TGTGCCAGCAGTGCCTCGCCGGGAGTGGTCTACAATGAGCAGTTCTTC; CDR3: CASSASPGVVYNEQFF
J: TRBJ1-1; D: TRBD1; size: -; V: TRBV7-9; DNA: TGTGCCAGCAGCCTACAGGGGGCGCTTGGGAACACTGAAGCTTTCTTT; CDR3: CASSLQGALGNTEAFF
J: TRBJ2-5; D: -; size: -; V: TRBV5-1; DNA: TGCGCCAGCAGCTTGGAGGGTAGCGCCACCGGAGAGACCCAGTACTTC; CDR3: CASSLEGSATGETQYF
J: TRBJ2-1; D: -; size: -; V: TRBV4-1; DNA: TGCGCCAGCAGCCAAGAGCGCCTCTCAAATGAGCAGTTCTTC; CDR3: CASSQERLSNEQFF
J: TRBJ2-7; D: TRBD2; size: -; V: TRBV2; DNA: TGTGCCAGCAGCGGAGGGACTAGCGGGAAGAGCTCCTACGAGCAGTACTTC; CDR3: CASSGGTSGKSSYEQYF
J: TRBJ2-7; D: TRBD1; size: -; V: TRBV2; DNA: TGTGCCAGCAGCCAAAAACGGACAGGGGACTACGAGCAGTACTTC; CDR3: CASSQKRTGDYEQYF
J: TRBJ1-1; D: -; size: -; V: TRBV15; DNA: TGTGCCACCAGCAGACAGTACAACACTGAAGCTTTCTTT; CDR3: CATSRQYNTEAFF
J: TRBJ1-1; D: -; size: -; V: TRBV2; DNA: TGTGCCAGCAGTGAAATTCAGTTGAACACTGAAGCTTTCTTT; CDR3: CASSEIQLNTEAFF
J: TRBJ1-2; D: -; size: -; V: TRBV13; DNA: TGTGCCAGCAGCCAAGGAGACTTGAACTATGGCTACACCTTC; CDR3: CASSQGDLNYGYTF
J: TRBJ2-3; D: TRBD2; size: -; V: TRBV2; DNA: TGTGCCAGCATCAAAGGAGCGGGAGGAGCGGCAGATACGCAGTATTTT; CDR3: CASIKGAGGAADTQYF
J: TRBJ2-2; D: TRBD1; size: -; V: TRBV5-6; DNA: TGTGCCGTGTCCACCGCAGGGGGACCGGGCAAGCTGTTTTTT; CDR3: CAVSTAGGPGKLFF
J: TRBJ1-2; D: -; size: once; V: TRBV7-2; DNA: TGTGCCAGCAGCTTCGACAGTGCTAACTATGGCTACACCTTC; CDR3: CASSFDSANYGYTF
J: TRBJ2-7; D: -; size: -; V: TRBV7-9; DNA: TGTGCCAGCAGCCCCGGACTAAACGAGCAGTACTTC; CDR3: CASSPGLNEQYF
J: TRBJ1-3; D: -; size: once; V: TRBV2; DNA: TGTGCCAGCAGTTATGACAGGAATGGAAACACCATATATTTT; CDR3: CASSYDRNGNTIYF
J: TRBJ1-2; D: TRBD1; size: once; V: TRBV28; DNA: TGTGCCAGCAGTGGACAGGGTTATGGCTACACCTTC; CDR3: CASSGQGYGYTF
J: TRBJ1-4; D: -; size: -; V: TRBV28; DNA: TGTGCCAGCGTGCAGGGAGGTAATGAAAAACTGTTTTTT; CDR3: CASVQGGNEKLFF
J: TRBJ1-1; D: TRBD1; size: -; V: TRBV9; DNA: TGTGCCAGCAGCGATGAGACCTCTTGGGGACAGGGGGCTGAAGCTTTCTTT; CDR3: CASSDETSWGQGAEAFF
J: TRBJ2-1; D: TRBD2; size: -; V: TRBV10-3; DNA: TGTGCCTCCACGACCGGGACTAGGGGGGCCCATGAGCAGTTCTTC; CDR3: CASTTGTRGAHEQFF
J: TRBJ2-5; D: TRBD1; size: -; V: TRBV9; DNA: TGTGCCAGCAGCGTATCGAAGGGGGCTGGGGAGACTCAGTACTTC; CDR3: CASSVSKGAGETQYF
J: TRBJ2-7; D: TRBD2; size: -; V: TRBV27; DNA: TGTGCCAGCAGTTTAACTAGCGGGAACCCCTACGAGCAGTACTTC; CDR3: CASSLTSGNPYEQYF
J: TRBJ2-3; D: TRBD1; size: -; V: TRBV29-1; DNA: TGCAGCGCCCCCTTAGGGACAGGGAGCCATACGCAGTATTTT; CDR3: CSAPLGTGSHTQYF
J: TRBJ2-5; D: -; size: -; V: TRBV19; DNA: TGTGCCAGTAGTATACCCGGGGAGACCCAGTACTTC; CDR3: CASSIPGETQYF
J: TRBJ2-5; D: TRBD1; size: -; V: TRBV9; DNA: TGTGCCAGCAGCGCGGGTTTTGGCAGGGGGCGAACTGAGCACCAAGAGACCCAGTACTTC; CDR3: CASSAGFGRGRTEHQETQYF
J: TRBJ1-2; D: TRBD1; size: -; V: TRBV2; DNA: TGTGCCAGTAGACAGGGTCAGGGAGGCTACACCTTC; CDR3: CASRQGQGGYTF
J: TRBJ2-1; D: TRBD1; size: -; V: TRBV9; DNA: TGTGCCAGCAGCGTAGAGGGGGCTTCCTACAATGAGCAGTTCTTC; CDR3: CASSVEGASYNEQFF
J: TRBJ2-5; D: -; size: -; V: TRBV7-9; DNA: TGTGCCAGCAGCTCGCGGGGTTTAGAAGAGACCCAGTACTTC; CDR3: CASSSRGLEETQYF
J: TRBJ2-1; D: TRBD2; size: -; V: TRBV29-1; DNA: TGCAGCGTCACCACTAGCGGGAATTACAATGAGCAGTTCTTC; CDR3: CSVTTSGNYNEQFF
J: TRBJ1-5; D: TRBD1; size: -; V: TRBV10-3; DNA: TGTGCCATCAGCGGGACAGAGCATAGCAATCAGCCCCAGCATTTT; CDR3: CAISGTEHSNQPQHF
J: TRBJ2-7; D: -; size: -; V: TRBV18; DNA: TGTGCCAGCTCATCTTCAGGCCTCGGGGACGAGCAGTACTTC; CDR3: CASSSSGLGDEQYF
J: TRBJ2-1; D: TRBD2; size: -; V: TRBV5-1; DNA: TGCGCCAGCAGCACCCCTAGCGGGAACTCCTACAATGAGCAGTTCTTC; CDR3: CASSTPSGNSYNEQFF
J: TRBJ1-1; D: -; size: once; V: TRBV28; DNA: TGTGCCAGCAGTTTACCAGTGAACACTGAAGCTTTCTTT; CDR3: CASSLPVNTEAFF
J: TRBJ1-1; D: -; size: -; V: TRBV5-1; DNA: TGCGCCAGCAGCTTGGGGGGGGAGAACACTGAAGCTTTCTTT; CDR3: CASSLGGENTEAFF
J: TRBJ1-4; D: -; size: -; V: TRBV2; DNA: TGTGCCAGCAGTGAACTGGCAGGTCTTGAAAAACTGTTTTTT; CDR3: CASSELAGLEKLFF
J: TRBJ2-1; D: TRBD2; size: -; V: TRBV28; DNA: TGTGCCAGCAGCCAGACAGCGGGAGGAAATGAGCAGTTCTTC; CDR3: CASSQTAGGNEQFF
J: TRBJ1-4; D: TRBD1; size: -; V: TRBV27; DNA: TGTGCCAGCAGTTTTACAGGGGCTAATGAAAAACTGTTTTTT; CDR3: CASSFTGANEKLFF
J: TRBJ2-1; D: -; size: -; V: TRBV13; DNA: TGTGCCAGCAGCTTATCAGGGTTGGGTGAGCAGTTCTTC; CDR3: CASSLSGLGEQFF
J: TRBJ2-3; D: -; size: -; V: TRBV28; DNA: TGTGCCAGCAGTGTCACAGGGTCAGATACGCAGTATTTT; CDR3: CASSVTGSDTQYF
J: TRBJ1-4; D: -; size: once; V: TRBV6-8; DNA: TGTGCCAGCAGCCGGGAGACCTTGGGAAAACTGTTTTTT; CDR3: CASSRETLGKLFF
J: TRBJ2-5; D: TRBD2; size: -; V: TRBV5-1; DNA: TGCGCCAGCACCTCGGGGGGGAAAGAGACCCAGTACTTC; CDR3: CASTSGGKETQYF
J: TRBJ1-4; D: -; size: -; V: TRBV21-1; DNA: TGTGCCAGCACCGATGGGGACAGAAAACTGTTTTTT; CDR3: CASTDGDRKLFF